The rows below give T cell receptor beta chains drawn from one sample of a study of T cells expressing NK-cell markers. TCRdb re-analyzed the 5' RACE reads; it lists each CDR3 protein once, without DNA. The sample holds about 150,000 distinct CDR3 sequences. Sequencing was done on a sample of blood T cells: a sorted CD56 or NKG2C T cell subset, CD4+ or CD8+ T cells, or bulk PBMC T cells (not recorded which). The receptors were sampled from a woman aged 45 to 65 in good health. The CDR3 runs from the conserved cysteine through the conserved F or W.

V gene: TRBV12-3/TRBV12-4
J gene: TRBJ2-3
CDR3 protein: CASSFSGSSTDTQYF

V gene: TRBV4-1
J gene: TRBJ2-3
CDR3 protein: CASSQGMARTDTQYF

V gene: TRBV7-8
J gene: TRBJ2-1
CDR3 protein: CASSPNRGNEQFF

V gene: TRBV29-1
J gene: TRBJ1-1
CDR3 protein: CSSTERNTEAFF

V gene: TRBV29-1
J gene: TRBJ1-2
CDR3 protein: CSVEDLGGADRYGYTF

V gene: TRBV29-1
J gene: TRBJ2-3
CDR3 protein: CSAAPTDLARTDTQYF

V gene: TRBV12-3/TRBV12-4
J gene: TRBJ2-3
CDR3 protein: CASGDLGRGTDTQYF

V gene: TRBV9
J gene: TRBJ1-2
CDR3 protein: CASSVNEAVYGYTF

V gene: TRBV6-5
J gene: TRBJ2-5
CDR3 protein: CASSQSSGSRETQYF

V gene: TRBV3-1
J gene: TRBJ1-2
CDR3 protein: CASSQATGGYGYTF

V gene: TRBV20-1
J gene: TRBJ2-1
CDR3 protein: CSARDQRLAGLFEQFF

V gene: TRBV7-9
J gene: TRBJ2-1
CDR3 protein: CASSLSGRALSYNEQFF

V gene: TRBV25-1
J gene: TRBJ1-6
CDR3 protein: CASTGGTGVSLHF

V gene: TRBV12-3/TRBV12-4
J gene: TRBJ2-1
CDR3 protein: CASMGGRAVNEQFF

V gene: TRBV28
J gene: TRBJ2-1
CDR3 protein: CASSSTSGSHGEQFF

V gene: TRBV9
J gene: TRBJ2-7
CDR3 protein: CASSHPRGGTGSEQYF

V gene: TRBV30
J gene: TRBJ2-7
CDR3 protein: CAWGDSSAYEQYF

V gene: TRBV29-1
J gene: TRBJ1-1
CDR3 protein: CSVTGSWETEAFF

V gene: TRBV5-1
J gene: TRBJ2-5
CDR3 protein: CASRWMEETQYF

V gene: TRBV27
J gene: TRBJ2-1
CDR3 protein: CASSPRKIKDNEQFF

V gene: TRBV9
J gene: TRBJ1-2
CDR3 protein: CASSVGQGGNYGYTF

V gene: TRBV12-3/TRBV12-4
J gene: TRBJ1-1
CDR3 protein: CASTLGGGDTEAFF

V gene: TRBV2
J gene: TRBJ2-5
CDR3 protein: CASSEPAGGETQYF

V gene: TRBV27
J gene: TRBJ2-7
CDR3 protein: CASSLVGNSYEQYF

V gene: TRBV11-2
J gene: TRBJ2-7
CDR3 protein: CASAGGQGISYEQYF

V gene: TRBV10-1
J gene: TRBJ2-7
CDR3 protein: CASSAFITGTYEQYF

V gene: TRBV9
J gene: TRBJ2-1
CDR3 protein: CASSVTEPPYNEQFF

V gene: TRBV7-9
J gene: TRBJ2-1
CDR3 protein: CASSLGSRGSTAFEQFF

V gene: TRBV4-1
J gene: TRBJ2-3
CDR3 protein: CASSQEVVRASGSPDTQYF

V gene: TRBV12-3/TRBV12-4
J gene: TRBJ1-2
CDR3 protein: CASSLGTGLYGYTF

V gene: TRBV6-2/TRBV6-3
J gene: TRBJ2-1
CDR3 protein: CASSYGTSGWGEQFF

V gene: TRBV2
J gene: TRBJ2-1
CDR3 protein: CASSDLAGGDNEQFF

V gene: TRBV28
J gene: TRBJ2-3
CDR3 protein: CASSPLIAGGTDTQYF

V gene: TRBV10-3
J gene: TRBJ1-1
CDR3 protein: CAISRDTNTEAFF

V gene: TRBV27
J gene: TRBJ2-2
CDR3 protein: CASSFLLDTGELFF

V gene: TRBV24-1
J gene: TRBJ2-7
CDR3 protein: CATSDFTEQYF

V gene: TRBV20-1
J gene: TRBJ2-3
CDR3 protein: CSARDRGWGPDTQYF

V gene: TRBV24-1
J gene: TRBJ2-5
CDR3 protein: CATSVGGGRGVETQYF

V gene: TRBV19
J gene: TRBJ1-4
CDR3 protein: CASTLGGELFF

V gene: TRBV27
J gene: TRBJ2-1
CDR3 protein: CASSFRHLAAVSYNEQFF

V gene: TRBV27
J gene: TRBJ2-7
CDR3 protein: CASSSGTGGYEQYF

V gene: TRBV29-1
J gene: TRBJ1-1
CDR3 protein: CIQGIRRANPDEAFF

V gene: TRBV12-3/TRBV12-4
J gene: TRBJ2-1
CDR3 protein: CASSFASLAGSEQFF

V gene: TRBV7-9
J gene: TRBJ2-7
CDR3 protein: CASSLVDRATYEQYF

V gene: TRBV7-9
J gene: TRBJ2-7
CDR3 protein: CASSPTSGGWDEQYF

V gene: TRBV7-6
J gene: TRBJ2-1
CDR3 protein: CASSLASGSHNEQFF